The 25 T cell receptor beta chains listed next were all sequenced from one sample in a study of graft-versus-host responses after intestinal transplantation. Their target antigens are unknown. Clones were sequenced by immunoSEQ multiplex PCR, and TCRdb holds only the in-frame ones, with some missing. The sample yields approximately 100,000 clones, almost 90% seen once. The source was unstimulated CD4+ T cells sorted from spleen or lymph node cells, collected before intestinal transplant. The receptors were gathered from a human donor who received an intestinal transplant.

This clone appeared a single time. This chain links TRBV10-3 with TRBJ2-1; TRBD2 agrees at 12 bases. The V and J ends lost 2 bases and 9 bases, in that order; junction bases with no gene match: 8. The CDR3 length is 16 residues. Per germline, CDR1 ENHRY and CDR2 SYGVKD. CDR3 sequence: CAISEGLAGGPGEQFF. CDR3 nucleotides: TGTGCCATCAGTGAGGGGCTAGCGGGGGGGCCTGGTGAGCAGTTCTTC.

The chain employs TRBV2 and TRBJ1-5, with a tentative D call TRBD1 (5 bases). The V gene's germline CDR1 is SNHLY and CDR2 FYNNEI. V shed 0 bases and J shed 3 bases, with 12 bases lying between them. This CDR3 is built from 16 residues. CDR3 DNA sequence: TGTGCCAGCAGTGAAGCGAGCGCAGGGATCAATCAGCCCCAGCATTTT. It yields the protein CASSEASAGINQPQHF.

The gene calls are TRBV6-1 and TRBJ2-3, with TRBD2 matching 15 bases. Germline loops: CDR1 MNHNS, CDR2 SASEGT. V was clipped by 4 bases and J by 5 bases; unmatched bases: 7. The length of the CDR3 is 17 residues. CDR3 nucleotide sequence: TGTGCCAGCAGTGGGGGGACTAGCGGGGGGATGGGAGATACGCAGTATTTT. Its translation is CASSGGTSGGMGDTQYF.

DNA of the CDR3: TGTGCCAGCAGCCTTGCCGGACAGTCCTACGAGCAGTACTTC. This gives the protein CASSLAGQSYEQYF. The rearrangement links TRBV14 to TRBJ2-7; weak D call: TRBD1 (6 bases). Deletions cut 4 bases from V and 1 base from J, with 11 bases between. The CDR3 extends over 14 amino acids. Germline CDR1 is SGHDN and CDR2 is FVKESK.

The chain joins TRBV5-1 to TRBJ1-6; 11 bases line up with TRBD1. The CDR3 contains 17 residues. Germline V CDR1 and CDR2: SGHRS, YFSETQ. Germline trimming cut 4 bases from V and 2 bases from J; bases unmatched to any gene: 5. The CDR3 loop reads CASSHGQGATYNSPLHF. DNA of the CDR3: TGCGCCAGCAGCCACGGACAGGGGGCGACCTATAATTCACCCCTCCACTTT.

The V and J genes are TRBV27 and TRBJ1-2; 8 bases fit TRBD1. Germline V gene sequence: CDR1 MNHEY, CDR2 SMNVEV (reference sequence). The CDR3 length is 15 residues. Trimming cost V 0 bases and J 4 bases; bases outside gene matches: 4. The DNA for the CDR3 is TGTGCCAGCAGTTTATCGGGGCAGGGGGCCTATGGCTACACCTTC. Translating it yields CASSLSGQGAYGYTF.

About this clone itself: This same CDR3 is encoded by further DNA sequences in the sample. The chain recombines TRBV7-9 with TRBJ1-2, with a tentative D call TRBD1 (6 bases). V was shortened by 5 bases and J by 2 bases, with 9 bases between the two germline ends. CDR3 length: 13 amino acids. Germline V gives CDR1 SEHNR, CDR2 FQNEAQ (reference sequence). As DNA, the CDR3 is TGTGCCAGCAGCCCCGGGACAAACTATGGCTACACCTTC. Its protein product is CASSPGTNYGYTF.

V is TRBV9 and J is TRBJ1-3; D remains unclear. CDR1 and CDR2 (germline): SGDLS, YYNGEE. Trimming removed 3 bases from V and 5 bases from J, with 12 bases in between. The length of the CDR3 is 14 residues. This CDR3 reads CASSGDTVRNTIYF. The CDR3 bases are TGTGCCAGCAGCGGAGACACGGTGAGAAACACCATATATTTT.

The chain employs TRBV5-1 and TRBJ2-3; 7 bases align to TRBD1. With 4 bases clipped from V and 6 bases from J, the junction kept 5 bases outside the gene matches. Germline values: CDR1 SGHRS, CDR2 YFSETQ. The CDR3 extends over 13 amino acids. The CDR3 is CASSGQGVDTQYF. The CDR3 DNA is TGCGCCAGCAGCGGTCAGGGGGTGGATACGCAGTATTTT.

The CDR3 here is CASSQGTRRDIPDEKLFF. The CDR3 DNA is TGCGCCAGCAGCCAAGGCACCCGACGGGACATTCCAGATGAAAAACTGTTTTTT. The chain couples TRBV4-1 to TRBJ1-4; possible D gene TRBD1, 6 bases. The CDR3 covers 18 residues. Germline assignment: CDR1 MGHRA and CDR2 YSYEKL. Trimming pared 1 base from V and 6 bases from J, leaving 21 bases between.

V is TRBV2 and J is TRBJ1-2, with 10 bases lining up with TRBD1. The CDR3 runs to 14 residues. Looked up from germline, CDR1 is SNHLY and CDR2 is FYNNEI. Trimming took 7 bases from V and 4 from J; bases not matched to a gene: 6. The CDR3 loop reads CASISGTGVYGYTF. CDR3 sequence (DNA): TGTGCCAGCATTTCCGGGACAGGGGTCTATGGCTACACCTTC.

The V and J genes are TRBV7-9 and TRBJ2-7; maybe TRBD1 (5 bases). Germline CDR1 reads SEHNR; CDR2 reads FQNEAQ (reference sequence). This CDR3 comprises 13 residues. The V end was cut by 1 base, the J end by 2 bases, with 6 bases between. The CDR3 sequence is CASSLGTTYEQYF. CDR3 bases: TGTGCCAGCAGCTTAGGGACAACCTACGAGCAGTACTTC.

J is TRBJ2-6 and V is TRBV2, with 7 nucleotides matching TRBD1. The CDR3 is made up of 17 amino acids. Germline CDR1 reads SNHLY; CDR2 reads FYNNEI. The V gene end was trimmed by 6 bases and the J gene end by 0 bases; junction bases not matched to a gene: 8. The CDR3 DNA follows: TGTGCCAGCAGGCAGGGGGTAAGGGACTCTGGGGCCAACGTCCTGACTTTC. It translates to CASRQGVRDSGANVLTF.

The V call is TRBV5-6, the J call TRBJ2-3; D is unresolved. The V end lost 0 bases, the J end lost 0 bases, and 8 bases lay between the germline ends. Germline assignment: CDR1 SGHDT and CDR2 YYEEEE. The CDR3 sequence is 15 residues long. The CDR3 bases are TGTGCCAGCAGCTTGGACTTAACTAGCACAGATACGCAGTATTTT. Translated, it gives CASSLDLTSTDTQYF.

The V call is TRBV25-1, the J call TRBJ2-5; 9 bases map to TRBD2. The CDR3 loop spans 13 amino acids. The germline gives CDR1 MGHDK, CDR2 SYGVNS. V shed 2 bases and J 5 bases; nucleotides not matched to a gene: 0. CDR3: CASSELAGETQYF. The CDR3 nucleotides read TGTGCCAGCAGTGAACTAGCGGGGGAGACCCAGTACTTC.

The DNA of the CDR3 is TGTGCCAGCAGCCCCGGGGGGGGGTACCTGGAGACCCAGCATTTT. Amino acids: CASSPGGGYLETQHF. The gene calls are TRBV7-9 and TRBJ1-5; a possible D gene is TRBD1 (5 bases). Trimming removed 5 bases from V and 11 bases from J, with 22 bases in between. The CDR3 has 15 amino acids. CDR1 and CDR2 from the germline V gene are SEHNR and FQNEAQ (reference sequence). Full variable domain (rest looked up from reference TRBV7-9 and TRBJ1-5): DTGVSQNPRHKITKRGQNVTFRCDPISEHNRLYWYRQTLGQGPEFLTYFQNEAQLEKSRLLSDRFSAERPKGSFSTLEIQRTEQGDSAMYLCASSPGGGYLETQHFGDGTRLSIL.

The rearrangement uses TRBV6-1 and TRBJ2-1, with D uncertain. Germline V CDR1 and CDR2: MNHNS, SASEGT. V lost 1 base to trimming and J lost 4 bases, with 11 bases between them. This CDR3 is 15 amino acids long. CDR3 DNA: TGTGCCAGCAGTGAAGGGGCCCCAGAGTACAATGAGCAGTTCTTC. Protein: CASSEGAPEYNEQFF.

This sequence joins TRBV10-2 and TRBJ1-4, with 7 positions matching TRBD1. The CDR3 spans 14 residues. The V gene end was trimmed by 3 bases and the J gene end by 8 bases; junction bases not matched to a gene: 6. The germline CDR1 and CDR2 sequences are WSHSY and SAAADI. Written as DNA, the CDR3 is TGCGCCAGCAGTGACCGGGACAGTGGGGAAAAACTGTTTTTT. Amino acids: CASSDRDSGEKLFF.

The chain uses TRBV5-1 and TRBJ2-1, with TRBD1 identical over 8 bases. Unmatched junction bases numbered 8, after V lost 9 bases and J lost 0 bases. The CDR3 spans 15 residues. Germline assignment: CDR1 SGHRS and CDR2 YFSETQ. CDR3 region: CATPQGGPSYNEQFF. The CDR3 DNA sequence: TGCGCCACCCCACAGGGGGGACCCTCCTACAATGAGCAGTTCTTC.

The genes are TRBV7-6 and TRBJ2-7; D is perhaps TRBD1 (5 bases). The germline gives CDR1 SGHVS, CDR2 FNYEAQ. The V and J ends lost 3 bases and 3 bases respectively, with 9 bases between them. This CDR3 is 13 amino acids long. The CDR3 coding sequence is TGTGCCAGCAGCTTGTCCAGGGTCTACGAGCAGTACTTC. It translates to CASSLSRVYEQYF.

The chain has TRBV7-8 and TRBJ1-5, with D tentatively TRBD1 (5 bases). The germline V and J ends were trimmed by 5 bases and 5 bases, with 16 bases remaining between them. Germline V CDR1 and CDR2: SGHVS, FQNEAQ. The CDR3 sequence is 15 residues long. The CDR3 DNA reads as TGTGCCAGCAGCCCCAGGGAGGGACGGGATCAGCCCCAGCATTTT. Protein: CASSPREGRDQPQHF.

This clone was recorded once. CDR3 in DNA: TGTGCCAGCAGTGAGGTAGTTTTGAGTCAGCCCCAGCATTTT. This translates into CASSEVVLSQPQHF. The chain recombines TRBV2 with TRBJ1-5; D is unclear. Germline V gives CDR1 SNHLY, CDR2 FYNNEI. This CDR3 comprises 14 residues. V was pared by 3 bases and J by 6 bases, with 12 bases between.

The chain employs TRBV11-2 and TRBJ2-2; D might be TRBD2 (7 bases). V was trimmed by 5 bases and J by 7 bases, leaving 17 bases between them. Germline lookup yields CDR1 SGHAT and CDR2 FQNNGV. The CDR3 contains 15 residues. The CDR3 sequence is CASSLLLGGGGELFF. CDR3 nucleotides: TGTGCCAGCAGCCTCCTCCTAGGGGGGGGCGGGGAGCTGTTTTTT.

The CDR3 spells CASSERDNRDEQYF. The DNA for the CDR3 is TGTGCCAGCAGTGAGAGGGATAATAGGGACGAGCAGTACTTC. This chain links TRBV6-1 with TRBJ2-7; D might be TRBD2 (5 bases). This CDR3 region has 14 residues. V was cut by 3 bases and J by 5 bases, with 14 bases left in between. Per germline, CDR1 MNHNS and CDR2 SASEGT.

The rearrangement uses TRBV9 and TRBJ2-7, with TRBD2 identical over 7 bases. Germline CDR1 is SGDLS and CDR2 is YYNGEE. Trimming cost V 1 base and J 12 bases; bases outside gene matches: 7. CDR3 length: 12 amino acids. The CDR3 DNA reads TGTGCCAGCAGCGTAAGGGAGGGACCCCTGTACTTC. It translates to CASSVREGPLYF.